This TCR beta chain was sequenced for a study of blood T cell repertoires in COVID-19. Study-wide background: PBMCs, B-cell-depleted T cells, or T cells provided the cDNA or gDNA that made up the material.

Only one count was recorded for this clone. Using immunoSEQ multiplex PCR, the repertoire was profiled, and TCRdb retains in-frame clones only, with some absent. The sample gives some 320,000 clones, around 87% of which show up once; 5.3% is in the top ten. The germline CDR1 and CDR2 sequences are SGDLS and YYNGEE. J gave up 10 bases and V 2 bases, and 10 bases lay outside the gene matches. This CDR3 region has 16 residues. The source is a woman in her twenties or thirties who had recovered from COVID-19. Sequencing was carried out using PBMCs or T cells enriched from blood (not recorded which). The chain is built from TRBV9 and TRBJ2-1; the match to TRBD2 covers 12 bases. CDR3 region: CASSVAPGLAGSEQFF. The CDR3, as DNA: TGTGCCAGCAGCGTCGCCCCCGGACTAGCGGGGAGCGAGCAGTTCTTC.